This TCR beta chain was identified during a study of T cell responses to AZD1222 COVID-19 vaccine. For the study at large: It was second doses at about 4 or about 12 weeks that were pooled. Study-wide results and caveats: Among those given AZD1222, only 6 or 7 were seropositive at baseline. The breadth and depth of Spike-specific TCRs increased once two AZD1222 doses had been given.

Germline trimming cut 0 bases from V and 6 bases from J; bases unmatched to any gene: 1. Germline CDR1 and CDR2: SQVTM and ANQGSEA. The CDR3 runs to 13 residues. TCRdb's copy holds only in-frame clones and misses some; the assay was immunoSEQ multiplex PCR. The sample includes about 99,000 clones, 70% to 90% seen only once; the top ten take 2.5% to 3%. As for this clone: Antigen specificity is unknown.

The chain combines TRBV29-1 with TRBJ1-4; 7 bases are a match to TRBD1. The specimen was peripheral blood, collected on day 0 of AZD1222 vaccination. The clonotype comes from an adult in good health. The CDR3 coding sequence is TGCAGCGTTGAAGAGGGGACAGATGAAAAACTGTTTTTT. It codes for CSVEEGTDEKLFF.